This T cell receptor beta chain was retrieved from a study of blood T cells in healthy people across ages. The CDR3 has 13 amino acids. Trimming cost V 3 bases and J 4 bases, with 9 bases left between them. Germline V CDR1 and CDR2: MNHEY, SVGAGI. It was with a sample-barcoded 5' primer and a J-beta primer mix that a second PCR of roughly 7 to 11 cycles was run. One entry per CDR3 protein, called by TCRdb with MiXCR from the 5' RACE reads. The data contain approximately 580,000 distinct CDR3 sequences, around 24% of them singletons. These data were likewise used in another study, on T cells of mothers and their children.

Sequencing used blood. The TCR originated in a boy aged 10-17 years in good health. J is TRBJ1-1 and V is TRBV6-5, with TRBD1 as a possible D gene (6 bases). CDR3 in DNA: TGTGCCAGCAGTTATGGGGGCGTCACTGAAGCTTTCTTT. It codes for CASSYGGVTEAFF.